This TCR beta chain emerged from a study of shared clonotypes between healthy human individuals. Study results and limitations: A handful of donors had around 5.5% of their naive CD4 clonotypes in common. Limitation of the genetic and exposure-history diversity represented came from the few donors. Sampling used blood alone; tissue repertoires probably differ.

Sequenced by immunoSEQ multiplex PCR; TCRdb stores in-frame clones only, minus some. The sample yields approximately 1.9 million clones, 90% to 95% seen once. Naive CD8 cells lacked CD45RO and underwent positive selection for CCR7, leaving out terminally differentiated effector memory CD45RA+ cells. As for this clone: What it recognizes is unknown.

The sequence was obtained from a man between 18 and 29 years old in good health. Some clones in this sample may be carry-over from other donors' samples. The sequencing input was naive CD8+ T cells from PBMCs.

The chain's CDR3 is CASRHLTVRVSSGANVLTF. CDR3 nucleotide sequence: TGTGCCAGCAGACACCTTACGGTCAGGGTTTCGTCTGGGGCCAACGTCCTGACTTTC. The chain employs TRBV7-2 and TRBJ2-6; D might be TRBD1 (5 bases). This CDR3 has 19 residues. The V and J ends lost 6 bases and 1 base respectively, with 22 bases between them. Germline V gene lookup returns CDR1 SGHTA and CDR2 FQGNSA.